This entry lists 20 T cell receptor beta chains sequenced from one sample in a study of blood T cell repertoires in COVID-19. The table came from immunoSEQ multiplex PCR; TCRdb's copy has only in-frame clones and leaves some out. The table has over 200,000 clones, 80% to 90% seen once. Specimen: PBMCs or T cells enriched from blood (not recorded which). The source of these receptors is a woman aged 45-65 years who had recovered from COVID-19.

The rearrangement joins TRBV7-8 to TRBJ2-1, with D possibly being TRBD1 (5 bases). V gave up 5 bases and J gave up 4 bases, with 12 bases separating them. CDR1 and CDR2 (germline): SGHVS, FQNEAQ. This CDR3 has 14 amino acids. CDR3 protein: CASSKGSPYNEQFF. CDR3 bases: TGTGCCAGCAGCAAGGGGTCTCCGTACAATGAGCAGTTCTTC.

CDR3 sequence: CASSLVASEYEQYF. CDR3 bases: TGCGCCAGCAGCTTGGTGGCTAGCGAGTACGAGCAGTACTTC. The genes are TRBV5-1 and TRBJ2-7; D is possibly TRBD2 (6 bases). Between the trimmed V and J ends, which lost 0 bases and 4 bases, there was a span of 11 bases. Germline CDR1 reads SGHRS; CDR2 reads YFSETQ. The CDR3 is 14 residues long.

V usage is TRBV18 and J usage is TRBJ2-2, with D perhaps TRBD2 (7 bases). Germline lookup yields CDR1 KGHSH and CDR2 LQKENI. Trimming left V 1 base short and J 4 bases short, with 13 bases between. This CDR3 spans 16 amino acids. The CDR3 here is CASSPLGGAITGELFF. Written as DNA, the CDR3 is TGTGCCAGCTCACCACTTGGGGGGGCAATCACCGGGGAGCTGTTTTTT.

The gene calls are TRBV7-8 and TRBJ1-1; TRBD1 might be the D (6 bases). The V gene's germline CDR1 is SGHVS and CDR2 FQNEAQ. This CDR3 comprises 14 residues. Trimming pared 1 base from V and 10 bases from J, leaving 16 bases between. For the CDR3, the DNA is TGTGCCAGCAGCTTAGTAGGAGTCAGGGGCATAGCTTTCTTT. It encodes CASSLVGVRGIAFF.

This chain joins TRBV16 and TRBJ2-7; TRBD1 matches at 7 bases. Unmatched junction bases numbered 9, after V lost 4 bases and J lost 6 bases. This CDR3 has 14 amino acids. The germline V gene has CDR1 KGHSY and CDR2 FQNENV. This chain's CDR3 is CASSPRGQALEQYF. DNA of the CDR3: TGTGCCAGCAGCCCCCGAGGACAGGCCCTCGAGCAGTACTTC.

The chain links TRBV2 to TRBJ1-2; the D is unclear. There are 11 residues in the CDR3. Trimming cost V 4 bases and J 7 bases, with 7 bases left between them. CDR1 SNHLY and CDR2 FYNNEI come from the germline V gene. The CDR3 DNA follows: TGTGCCAGCAGTGGGGTAGCTGGCTACACCTTC. Translation gives CASSGVAGYTF.

The rearrangement joins TRBV6-5 to TRBJ1-1, with 9 bases lining up with TRBD1. Germline values: CDR1 MNHEY, CDR2 SVGAGI. The CDR3 runs 14 residues. Trimming cost V 8 bases and J 0 bases; bases outside gene matches: 4. CDR3 sequence reads: CASGNRGLNTEAFF. In DNA form, the CDR3 reads TGTGCCAGCGGAAACAGGGGGCTGAACACTGAAGCTTTCTTT.

The chain carries TRBV6-4 and TRBJ1-2, with D tentatively TRBD1 (5 bases). In germline, CDR1 is MRHNA, CDR2 SNTAGT. This CDR3 region has 14 residues. Trimming removed 6 bases from V and 4 bases from J, with 15 bases in between. The CDR3 sequence: CASSPEDNGYGYTF. The CDR3 region has the DNA TGTGCCAGCAGCCCAGAGGACAACGGCTATGGCTACACCTTC.

V usage is TRBV5-4 and J usage is TRBJ2-1, with D tentatively TRBD2 (6 bases). Germline lookup yields CDR1 SGHNT and CDR2 YYREEE (reference sequence). Trimming took 4 bases from V and 1 from J, leaving 12 bases between them. The CDR3 totals 15 residues. CDR3 nucleotide sequence: TGTGCCAGCAGCGATTTAGCGGAATCCTACAATGAGCAGTTCTTC. This translates into CASSDLAESYNEQFF.

This clone has only one observation. The chain carries TRBV10-2 and TRBJ2-5, with 10 bases aligning to TRBD1. After removal of 3 bases from V and 3 bases from J, the junction contained 7 bases not matched to a gene. Per the germline V gene, CDR1 is WSHSY and CDR2 is SAAADI. The CDR3 is 16 residues long. CDR3 coding DNA: TGCGCCAGCAGTGACGCCCCCGGACAGGGGGAAGAGACCCAGTACTTC. It is translated as CASSDAPGQGEETQYF.

The gene calls are TRBV7-9 and TRBJ2-5, with D perhaps matching TRBD2 (6 bases). The CDR3 is 14 residues long. Trimming took off 0 bases at V and 5 bases at J, with 10 bases between the two ends. Per germline, CDR1 SEHNR and CDR2 FQNEAQ (reference sequence). CDR3 sequence reads: CASSLAGGGETQYF. CDR3 nucleotide sequence: TGTGCCAGCAGCTTAGCGGGAGGCGGGGAGACCCAGTACTTC.

The rearrangement joins TRBV19 to TRBJ1-3; TRBD1 matches 8 bases. The trim removed 5 bases at V and 3 bases at J, leaving 3 bases unmatched. The CDR3 contains 14 residues. In germline, CDR1 is LNHDA, CDR2 SQIVND (reference sequence). The CDR3 sequence is CASSSGQVGNTIYF. The DNA of the CDR3 is TGTGCCAGTAGTTCGGGACAGGTTGGAAACACCATATATTTT.

V gene TRBV5-4 combines with J gene TRBJ2-7; TRBD1 matches 12 bases. The CDR3 runs 16 residues. Germline CDR1 SGHNT, CDR2 YYREEE (reference sequence). With V trimmed by 5 bases and J by 7 bases, 13 bases remained unmatched. DNA for the CDR3: TGTGCCAGCAGACCACCGGGACAGGGGGCGGGAGGAGAGCAGTACTTC. It encodes CASRPPGQGAGGEQYF.

In this sample, this clone turned up a few times. V usage is TRBV4-1 and J usage is TRBJ2-3; a possible D gene is TRBD2 (5 bases). V gave up 2 bases and J gave up 2 bases, with 11 bases separating them. The CDR3 consists of 15 residues. CDR1 MGHRA and CDR2 YSYEKL come from the germline V gene. CDR3 coding DNA: TGCGCCAGCAGCCAATTACAGACTACCACAGATACGCAGTATTTT. Translating gives CASSQLQTTTDTQYF.

The V and J genes are TRBV11-2 and TRBJ2-1; 12 nucleotides align to TRBD2. J lost 8 bases, V lost 2 bases, and 4 bases had no gene match. Germline lookup yields CDR1 SGHAT and CDR2 FQNNGV. The CDR3 is 15 residues long. The CDR3: CASSLLAGGSDEQFF. CDR3 coding DNA: TGTGCCAGCAGCTTACTAGCGGGAGGGTCCGATGAGCAGTTCTTC.

This sequence joins TRBV5-1 and TRBJ1-5; D call uncertain. Germline values: CDR1 SGHRS, CDR2 YFSETQ. This CDR3 has 15 residues. Trimming removed 5 bases at V and 1 base at J, with 13 bases between. The CDR3 sequence: CASSYDGGSNQPQHF. The DNA of the CDR3 is TGCGCCAGCAGTTACGACGGCGGAAGCAATCAGCCCCAGCATTTT.

The genes are TRBV7-9 and TRBJ1-2; D may be TRBD1 (6 bases). Germline assignment: CDR1 SEHNR and CDR2 FQNEAQ (reference sequence). There are 14 residues in the CDR3. V was shortened by 5 bases and J by 5 bases, with 15 bases between the two germline ends. The CDR3 DNA sequence: TGTGCCAGCAGCGCATCACAGGGTCGATATGGCTACACCTTC. Translated, it gives CASSASQGRYGYTF. The complete variable domain, with remaining parts taken from reference TRBV7-9 and TRBJ1-2, reads DTGVSQNPRHKITKRGQNVTFRCDPISEHNRLYWYRQTLGQGPEFLTYFQNEAQLEKSRLLSDRFSAERPKGSFSTLEIQRTEQGDSAMYLCASSASQGRYGYTFGSGTRLTVV.

The CDR3, as DNA: TGTGCCAGCAGCGAGGACAGGAACACTGAAGCTTTCTTT. Protein sequence: CASSEDRNTEAFF. The rearrangement links TRBV7-3 to TRBJ1-1; D is perhaps TRBD1 (6 bases). The CDR3 runs to 13 residues. Between the trimmed V and J ends, which lost 5 bases and 1 base, there was a span of 8 bases. Germline-derived CDR1 and CDR2 are SGHTA and FQGTGA.

CDR3 bases: TGTGCCAGCAGCCGACAGGGGACAGACTACGAGCAGTACTTC. Its translation is CASSRQGTDYEQYF. J is TRBJ2-7 and V is TRBV5-4; 8 nucleotides match TRBD1. This CDR3 has 14 amino acids. The J segment lost 3 bases and the V segment lost 4 bases, leaving 6 bases of the junction unmatched. Germline loops: CDR1 SGHNT, CDR2 YYREEE (reference sequence).

The genes are TRBV4-1 and TRBJ2-1, with D maybe TRBD2 (6 bases). CDR1 is MGHRA, CDR2 YSYEKL, per germline. This CDR3 is 17 amino acids long. The V and J ends lost 1 base and 0 bases respectively, with 13 bases between them. CDR3 in amino acids: CASSQAERASSYNEQFF. In nucleotides, the CDR3 is TGCGCCAGCAGCCAAGCGGAGCGGGCGAGCTCCTACAATGAGCAGTTCTTC.